This TCR beta chain derives from a study of T cells in Graves' hyperthyroidism and ophthalmopathy. The CDR3 regions of TCR beta were amplified from RNA transcripts. Initially, a first-round RT-PCR of the TCR CDR3 employed the HTBI primer set. Via MiXCR, TCRdb re-called the multiplex PCR reads, giving one row per CDR3 protein. The data contain about 550,000 distinct CDR3 sequences, 20% to 25% of them singletons. The definition of stable Graves' hyperthyroidism was no ophthalmopathy progression within 18 months. Extraction of PBMCs used approximately 10 ml of fresh peripheral blood. General study points: The authors' 13 V-J model separated ophthalmopathy from stable hyperthyroidism. Most thyroid-expanded clonotypes above 0.001 were also found in blood.

The table lists this clonotype with many counts. Its antigen is still unknown. The receptor was derived from a man aged 18 to 35 with Graves' hyperthyroidism. Sequencing was carried out using blood.

This CDR3 is CASSLGSDRLGHGYTF. The CDR3, as DNA: TGTGCCAGCAGCTTAGGGTCGGACCGTCTGGGGCATGGCTACACCTTC. The rearrangement links TRBV11-3 to TRBJ1-2; a weak D match, TRBD1 (5 bases). Trimming took off 1 base at V and 6 bases at J, with 18 bases between the two ends. The germline gives CDR1 SGHNT, CDR2 YENEEA. This CDR3 has 16 residues.